This T cell receptor beta chain was identified during a study of blood T cell repertoires in COVID-19. Study information: The origin of the acute and convalescent COVID-19 samples was the United States, Italy and Spain. Sources were T cells, B-cell-depleted T cells, or PBMCs; the material itself was cDNA or gDNA.

In the authors' methods: Reference gene primer amplification gave nucleated cell count estimates. The assay was immunoSEQ multiplex PCR, and TCRdb's table has in-frame clones only and misses some. For V, J and clone size, that table is used; D and trimming come from the DNA. The sample includes 200,000 or so clones, 60% to 85% of them seen just once. J lost 2 bases, V lost 9 bases, and 3 bases had no gene match. The V gene's germline CDR1 is MNHEY and CDR2 SMNVEV (reference sequence). The length of the CDR3 is 13 residues. The sample consisted of peripheral blood. This sequence originates from a man in his 60s with active or convalescent COVID-19. The chain has TRBV27 and TRBJ2-3; 9 nucleotides align to TRBD1. The CDR3 region is CASGQGNTDTQYF. DNA of the CDR3: TGTGCCAGTGGACAGGGGAACACAGATACGCAGTATTTT.